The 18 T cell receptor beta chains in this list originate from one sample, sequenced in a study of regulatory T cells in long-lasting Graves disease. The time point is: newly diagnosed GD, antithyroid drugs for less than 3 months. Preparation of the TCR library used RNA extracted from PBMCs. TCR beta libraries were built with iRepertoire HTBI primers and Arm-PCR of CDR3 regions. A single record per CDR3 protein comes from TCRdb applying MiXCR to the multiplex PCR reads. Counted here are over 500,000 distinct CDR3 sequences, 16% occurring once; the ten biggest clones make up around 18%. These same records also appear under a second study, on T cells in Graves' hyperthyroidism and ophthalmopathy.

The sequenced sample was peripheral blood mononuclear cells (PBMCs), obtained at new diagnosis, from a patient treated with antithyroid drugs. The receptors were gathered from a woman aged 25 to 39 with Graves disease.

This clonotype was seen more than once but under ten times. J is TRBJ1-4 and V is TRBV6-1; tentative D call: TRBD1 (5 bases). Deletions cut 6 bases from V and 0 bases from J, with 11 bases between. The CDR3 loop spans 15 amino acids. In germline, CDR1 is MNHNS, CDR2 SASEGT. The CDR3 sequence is CASSASTATNEKLFF. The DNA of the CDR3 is TGTGCCAGCAGCGCCTCGACAGCAACTAATGAAAAACTGTTTTTT.

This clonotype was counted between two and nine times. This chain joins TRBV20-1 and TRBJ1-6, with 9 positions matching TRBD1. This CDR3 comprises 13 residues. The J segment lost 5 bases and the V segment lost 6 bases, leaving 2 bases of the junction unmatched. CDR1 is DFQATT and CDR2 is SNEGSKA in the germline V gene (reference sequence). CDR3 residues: CSAWTGDNSPLHF. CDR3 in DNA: TGCAGTGCGTGGACAGGGGATAATTCACCCCTCCACTTT.

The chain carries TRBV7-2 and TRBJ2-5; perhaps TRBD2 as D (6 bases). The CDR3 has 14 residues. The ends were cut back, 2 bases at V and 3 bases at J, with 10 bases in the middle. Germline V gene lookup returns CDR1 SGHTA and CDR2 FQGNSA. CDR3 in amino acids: CASSLRVAEETQYF. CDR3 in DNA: TGTGCCAGCAGCTTAAGGGTAGCGGAAGAGACCCAGTACTTC. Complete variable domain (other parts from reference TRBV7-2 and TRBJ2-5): GAGVSQSPSNKVTEKGKDVELRCDPISGHTALYWYRQSLGQGLEFLIYFQGNSAPDKSGLPSDRFSAERTGGSVSTLTIQRTQQEDSAVYLCASSLRVAEETQYFGPGTRLLVL.

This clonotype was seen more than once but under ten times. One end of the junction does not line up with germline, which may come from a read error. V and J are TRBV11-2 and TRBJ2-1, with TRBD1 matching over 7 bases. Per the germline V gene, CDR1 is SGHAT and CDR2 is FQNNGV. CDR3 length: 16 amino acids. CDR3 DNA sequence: TGTGCCAGCAGCTTATCAGAGGGGGCTTCCTGCAATGAGCAGTTCTTC. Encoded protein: CASSLSEGASCNEQFF.

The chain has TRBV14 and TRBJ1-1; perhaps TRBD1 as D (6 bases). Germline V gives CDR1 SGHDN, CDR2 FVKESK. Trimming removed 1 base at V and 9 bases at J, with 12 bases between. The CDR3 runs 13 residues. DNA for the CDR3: TGTGCCAGCAGCCAAGGGGAGGGGACAAAAGCTTTCTTT. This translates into CASSQGEGTKAFF.

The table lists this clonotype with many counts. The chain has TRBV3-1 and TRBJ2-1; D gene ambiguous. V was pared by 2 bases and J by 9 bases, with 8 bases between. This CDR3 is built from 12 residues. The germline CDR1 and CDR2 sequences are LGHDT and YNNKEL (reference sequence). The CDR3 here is CASSQSRGEQFF. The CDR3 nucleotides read TGTGCCAGCAGCCAATCTCGAGGTGAGCAGTTCTTC.

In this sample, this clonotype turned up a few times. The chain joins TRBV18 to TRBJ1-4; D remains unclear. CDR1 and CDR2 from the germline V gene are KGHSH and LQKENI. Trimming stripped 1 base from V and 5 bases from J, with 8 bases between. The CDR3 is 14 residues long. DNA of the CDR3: TGTGCCAGCTCACCACAACCGGCAAATGAAAAACTGTTTTTT. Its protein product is CASSPQPANEKLFF.

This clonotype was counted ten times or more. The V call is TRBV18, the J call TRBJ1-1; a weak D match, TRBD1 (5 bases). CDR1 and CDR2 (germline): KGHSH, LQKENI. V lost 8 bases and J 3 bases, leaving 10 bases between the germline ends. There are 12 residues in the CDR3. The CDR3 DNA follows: TGTGCCAGCAGTCGACAGCACACTGAAGCTTTCTTT. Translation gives CASSRQHTEAFF.

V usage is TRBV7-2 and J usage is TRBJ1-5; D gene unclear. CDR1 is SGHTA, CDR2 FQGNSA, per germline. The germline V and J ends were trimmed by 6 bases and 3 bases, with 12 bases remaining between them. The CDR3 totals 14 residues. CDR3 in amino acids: CASRSDATNQPQHF. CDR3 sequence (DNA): TGTGCCAGCAGGTCGGACGCCACCAATCAGCCCCAGCATTTT.

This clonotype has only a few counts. CDR3 nucleotide sequence: TGCAGTGCTAGGGACAGGGGGTACACAGATACGCAGTATTTT. It encodes CSARDRGYTDTQYF. V gene TRBV20-1 combines with J gene TRBJ2-3; 10 bases line up with TRBD1. This CDR3 region has 14 residues. The germline CDR1 and CDR2 sequences are DFQATT and SNEGSKA (reference sequence). V was pared by 3 bases and J by 2 bases, with 2 bases of the junction left unmatched.

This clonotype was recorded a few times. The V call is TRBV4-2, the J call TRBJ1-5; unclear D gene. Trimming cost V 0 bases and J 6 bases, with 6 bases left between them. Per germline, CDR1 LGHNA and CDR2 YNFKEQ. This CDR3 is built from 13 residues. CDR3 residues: CASSQDEGQPQHF. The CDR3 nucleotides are TGTGCCAGCAGCCAAGATGAGGGTCAGCCCCAGCATTTT.

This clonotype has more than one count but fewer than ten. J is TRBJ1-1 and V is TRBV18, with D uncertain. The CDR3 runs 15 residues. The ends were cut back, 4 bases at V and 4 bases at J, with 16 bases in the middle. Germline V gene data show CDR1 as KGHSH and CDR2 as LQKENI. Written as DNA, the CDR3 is TGTGCCAGCTCACTAGAAGGTACCGGAGGCACTGAAGCTTTCTTT. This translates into CASSLEGTGGTEAFF. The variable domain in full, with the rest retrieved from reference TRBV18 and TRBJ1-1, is NAGVMQNPRHLVRRRGQEARLRCSPMKGHSHVYWYRQLPEEGLKFMVYLQKENIIDESGMPKERFSAEFPKEGPSILRIQQVVRGDSAAYFCASSLEGTGGTEAFFGQGTRLTVV.

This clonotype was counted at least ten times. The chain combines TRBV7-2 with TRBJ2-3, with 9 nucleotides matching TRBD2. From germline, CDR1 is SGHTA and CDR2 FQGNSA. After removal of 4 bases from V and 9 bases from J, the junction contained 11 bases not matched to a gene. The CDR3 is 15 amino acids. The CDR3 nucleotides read TGTGCCAGCAGCTCAATGCTAGCGGGACGGGAGACGCAGTATTTT. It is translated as CASSSMLAGRETQYF.

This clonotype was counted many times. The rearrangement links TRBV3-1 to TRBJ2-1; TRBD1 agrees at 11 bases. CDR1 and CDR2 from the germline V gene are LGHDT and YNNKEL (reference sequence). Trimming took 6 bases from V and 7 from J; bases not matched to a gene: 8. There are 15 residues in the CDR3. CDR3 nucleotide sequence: TGTGCCAGCAGGCCCGGGACAGGGGGTCGTAATGAGCAGTTCTTC. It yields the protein CASRPGTGGRNEQFF.

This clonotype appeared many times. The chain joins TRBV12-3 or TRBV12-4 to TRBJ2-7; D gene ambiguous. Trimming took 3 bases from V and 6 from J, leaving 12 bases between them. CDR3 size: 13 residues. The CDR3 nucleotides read TGTGCCAGCAGTTTGTTAGGGAACAGCGAGCAGTACTTC. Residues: CASSLLGNSEQYF.

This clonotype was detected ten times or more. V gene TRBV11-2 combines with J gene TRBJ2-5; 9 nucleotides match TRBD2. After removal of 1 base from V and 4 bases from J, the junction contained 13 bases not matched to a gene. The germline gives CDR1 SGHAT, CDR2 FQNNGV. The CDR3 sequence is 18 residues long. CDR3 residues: CASSLGGLASPRGETQYF. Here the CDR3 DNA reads TGTGCCAGCAGCTTAGGGGGACTAGCTTCTCCACGGGGAGAGACCCAGTACTTC.

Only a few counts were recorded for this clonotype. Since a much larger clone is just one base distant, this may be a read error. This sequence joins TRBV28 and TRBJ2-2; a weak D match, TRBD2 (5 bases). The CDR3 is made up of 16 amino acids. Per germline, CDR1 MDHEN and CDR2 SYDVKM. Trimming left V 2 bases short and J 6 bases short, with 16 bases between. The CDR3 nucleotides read TGTGCCAGCAGTTTAGCACTAGGCATACGGGCCGGGGAGCTGTTTTTT. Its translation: CASSLALGIRAGELFF. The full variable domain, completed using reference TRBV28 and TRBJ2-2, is DVKVTQSSRYLVKRTGEKVFLECVQDMDHENMFWYRQDPGLGLRLIYFSYDVKMKEKGDIPEGYSVSREKKERFSLILESASTNQTSMYLCASSLALGIRAGELFFGEGSRLTVL.

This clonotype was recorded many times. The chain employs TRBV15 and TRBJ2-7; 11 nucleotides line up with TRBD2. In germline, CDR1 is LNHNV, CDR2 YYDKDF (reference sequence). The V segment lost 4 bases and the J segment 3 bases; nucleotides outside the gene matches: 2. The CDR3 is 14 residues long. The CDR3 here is CATSIGTSGYEQYF. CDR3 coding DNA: TGTGCCACCAGCATAGGGACTAGCGGCTACGAGCAGTACTTC. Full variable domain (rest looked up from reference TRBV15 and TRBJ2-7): DAMVIQNPRYQVTQFGKPVTLSCSQTLNHNVMYWYQQKSSQAPKLLFHYYDKDFNNEADTPDNFQSRRPNTSFCFLDIRSPGLGDTAMYLCATSIGTSGYEQYFGPGTRLTVT.